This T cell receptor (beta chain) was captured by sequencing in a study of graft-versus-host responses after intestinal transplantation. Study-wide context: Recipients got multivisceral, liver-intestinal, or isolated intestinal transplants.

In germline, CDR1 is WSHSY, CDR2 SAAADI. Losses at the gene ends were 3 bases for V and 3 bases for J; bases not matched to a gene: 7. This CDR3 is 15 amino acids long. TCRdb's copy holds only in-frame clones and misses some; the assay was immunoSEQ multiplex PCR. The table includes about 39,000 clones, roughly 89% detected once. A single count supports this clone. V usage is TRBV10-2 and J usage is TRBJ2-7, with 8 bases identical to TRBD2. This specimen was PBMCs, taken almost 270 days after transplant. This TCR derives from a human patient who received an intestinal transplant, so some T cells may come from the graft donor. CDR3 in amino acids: CASSEAAGGFYEQYF. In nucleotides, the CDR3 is TGCGCCAGCAGTGAAGCGGCGGGGGGATTCTACGAGCAGTACTTC.